This T cell receptor beta chain was retrieved from a study of blood T cell repertoires in COVID-19. There are 13 residues in the CDR3. Unmatched junction bases numbered 5, after V lost 2 bases and J lost 7 bases. Germline V gives CDR1 SGHRS, CDR2 YFSETQ. Original analysis: Nucleated cell number was recorded as an estimate derived from reference gene primer amplification. The table came from immunoSEQ multiplex PCR; TCRdb's copy has only in-frame clones and leaves some out. V, J and clone size were drawn from that table, and D and trimming were deduced from the DNA. The table lists a few hundred thousand clones, about four fifths of them singletons. This clone was counted many times.

This clonotype originated in a man between 45 and 60 years old who had recovered from COVID-19. The sequenced sample was PBMCs or T cells enriched from blood (not recorded which). The gene calls are TRBV5-1 and TRBJ1-2; 7 bases agree with TRBD1. The CDR3 here is CASSLGQDFGYTF. Written as DNA, the CDR3 is TGCGCCAGCAGCTTAGGACAGGATTTTGGCTACACCTTC. The entire variable domain, with the rest obtained from reference TRBV5-1 and TRBJ1-2, is as follows: KAGVTQTPRYLIKTRGQQVTLSCSPISGHRSVSWYQQTPGQGLQFLFEYFSETQRNKGNFPGRFSGRQFSNSRSEMNVSTLELGDSALYLCASSLGQDFGYTFGSGTRLTVV.